The following is a TCR beta chain sequence with its context. Its specificity is not known. This sample was included in a study of blood T cell dynamics during melanoma immunotherapy. Study in general: Patients with metastatic melanoma got pembrolizumab or nivolumab-ipilimumab as first-line care.

General study points: Disease-control patients' PBMC repertoires became either more clonal or more diverse at W3.

Time point given: week 3, after first cycle of checkpoint inhibitor. Samples come from before therapy and from week 3 after the first blockade cycle. Apart from two fast progressors, RECIST 1.1 response was judged 12 weeks post-infusion. CDR1 and CDR2 (germline): SGHTA, FQGNSA. After removal of 1 base from V and 6 bases from J, the junction contained 5 bases not matched to a gene. The length of the CDR3 is 16 residues. The assay was immunoSEQ multiplex PCR, and TCRdb's table has in-frame clones only and misses some. The sample has roughly 9,900 clones, about 89% seen once. The sample was blood, taken from a patient treated with checkpoint blockade. This chain connects TRBV7-2 to TRBJ2-1; 11 nucleotides line up with TRBD2. The receptor was derived from a human donor with melanoma. Written as DNA, the CDR3 is TGTGCCAGCAGCTTAGGTAGCGGGGGGGCCCTCAATGAGCAGTTCTTC. It specifies CASSLGSGGALNEQFF.